This T cell receptor beta chain came from a study of graft-versus-host responses after intestinal transplantation. Across the study: Recipients received multivisceral, liver-intestinal, or isolated intestinal transplants. Every recipient had anti-thymocyte globulin induction and around 3 years of tacrolimus plus steroids.

This clone has a single count. Antigen: not known. The CDR3 runs to 14 residues. CDR1 and CDR2 (germline): GTSNPN, SVGIG (reference sequence). J gave up 4 bases and V 2 bases, and 4 bases lay outside the gene matches. Clones were read by immunoSEQ multiplex PCR, and TCRdb kept only the in-frame ones, dropping some. The table lists fewer than 60,000 clones, approximately 84% of them singletons. Points from the study as a whole: Recipient marrow contained GvH clones, some of which appeared first in ileum or blood.

Sequences were derived from unstimulated CD4+ T cells sorted from spleen or lymph node cells, sampled before transplant. The J gene is TRBJ2-7, the V gene TRBV30; 11 bases fit TRBD2. This clonotype was sampled from a human donor who was the organ donor for an intestinal transplant. CDR3 region: CAWSKGLADYEQYF. The CDR3 nucleotides are TGTGCCTGGAGTAAGGGACTAGCGGATTACGAGCAGTACTTC.